Below, one T cell receptor (beta chain) is given with its context. TCR sequencing used cDNA made by reverse transcription of extracted RNA. Profiling relied on immunoSEQ multiplex PCR, and the TCRdb table lists in-frame clones only, not all of them. Of roughly 200,000 clones in the sample, over 40% are singletons; the top ten hold about 2.4%. The sample originates from a study of CD8+ T cells in alopecia areata. Across the whole study: Affected scalp percentage set treated patients' severity scores.

Germline V gene sequence: CDR1 SGDLS, CDR2 YYNGEE. Trimming shortened V by 2 bases and J by 8 bases, and 8 bases separated the two germline ends. The CDR3 runs 13 residues. Indicated treatment: oral pan-JAK inhibitor, 5-10 mg twice daily. The TCR was taken from a human donor with alopecia areata. Specimen: CD4+ T cells sorted from blood, collected between weeks 36 and 40, from a patient treated with tofacitinib. The chain carries TRBV9 and TRBJ1-6; possible D gene TRBD1, 5 bases. This CDR3 reads CASSVRGDSPLHF. DNA of the CDR3: TGTGCCAGCAGCGTTAGAGGGGATTCACCCCTCCACTTT.